These 29 T cell receptor beta chains were sequenced from one sample in a study of memory CD8 T cells in hepatitis C reinfection. Profiling relied on immunoSEQ multiplex PCR, and the TCRdb table lists in-frame clones only, not all of them. The table lists around 47,000 clones, roughly 90% of them singletons, with around 1.2% in the top ten. Indicated time point: peak reinfection, 3 to 8 weeks after reinfection detection. The sorted cells went straight to TCR sequencing with no prior in vitro expansion. Specimen: naive CD8+ T cells sorted from blood. The origin of the receptors is a man aged 18 to 29 with hepatitis C virus infection.

The chain combines TRBV5-1 with TRBJ1-1; D is possibly TRBD1 (5 bases). Germline CDR1 reads SGHRS; CDR2 reads YFSETQ. The CDR3 sequence is 14 residues long. With 5 bases removed from V and 4 bases from J, the gap between germline ends came to 15 bases. The CDR3 region is CASSLGDLATEAFF. The CDR3 coding sequence is TGCGCCAGCAGTTTAGGGGATTTGGCCACTGAAGCTTTCTTT.

This chain connects TRBV6-6 to TRBJ1-1; TRBD1 is a possible D gene (6 bases). The CDR3 spans 12 residues. Between the trimmed V and J ends, which lost 11 bases and 3 bases, there was a span of 13 bases. Germline values: CDR1 MNHNY, CDR2 SVGAGI (reference sequence). The CDR3 DNA reads TGTGCCGGGCGAAAGGGGGACACTGAAGCTTTCTTT. Encoded protein: CAGRKGDTEAFF.

The chain combines TRBV9 with TRBJ2-1; 8 bases fit TRBD2. This CDR3 has 15 amino acids. The germline V gene encodes CDR1 SGDLS and CDR2 YYNGEE. V lost 0 bases to trimming and J lost 3 bases; unmatched junction nucleotides: 2. The CDR3 region has the DNA TGTGCCAGCAGCGTAGACAGCGGGGGCTACAATGAGCAGTTCTTC. This translates into CASSVDSGGYNEQFF.

The V gene is TRBV28, the J gene TRBJ2-1; TRBD2 aligns across 7 bases. CDR1 MDHEN and CDR2 SYDVKM come from the germline V gene. The CDR3 has 16 residues. Trimming took 5 bases from V and 1 from J; bases not matched to a gene: 8. CDR3 sequence reads: CASSGDSGLSYNEQFF. CDR3 nucleotides: TGTGCCAGCAGTGGGGATAGCGGGCTATCCTACAATGAGCAGTTCTTC. Complete variable domain (other parts from reference TRBV28 and TRBJ2-1): DVKVTQSSRYLVKRTGEKVFLECVQDMDHENMFWYRQDPGLGLRLIYFSYDVKMKEKGDIPEGYSVSREKKERFSLILESASTNQTSMYLCASSGDSGLSYNEQFFGPGTRLTVL.

This chain connects TRBV4-1 to TRBJ1-1; TRBD1 matches at 10 bases. V was clipped by 3 bases and J by 4 bases; unmatched bases: 2. Germline V gene data show CDR1 as MGHRA and CDR2 as YSYEKL. CDR3 length: 14 amino acids. As DNA, the CDR3 is TGCGCCAGCAGCCAGTGGACAGGGGGCACTGAAGCTTTCTTT. This gives the protein CASSQWTGGTEAFF.

The chain is built from TRBV7-2 and TRBJ2-3, with D unclear. CDR3 length: 16 amino acids. Germline CDR1 is SGHTA and CDR2 is FQGNSA. V was cut by 1 base and J by 2 bases, with 13 bases left in between. The CDR3 nucleotides are TGTGCCAGCAGCTTAGTAGAGCCCGTTTACACAGATACGCAGTATTTT. This sequence encodes CASSLVEPVYTDTQYF.

This clone was detected once. J is TRBJ2-1 and V is TRBV5-1; the match to TRBD1 covers 10 bases. This CDR3 contains 15 residues. Germline loops: CDR1 SGHRS, CDR2 YFSETQ. Germline trimming cut 4 bases from V and 2 bases from J; bases unmatched to any gene: 3. CDR3 loop: CASSPGQGAYNEQFF. The DNA of the CDR3 is TGCGCCAGCAGCCCCGGACAGGGGGCCTACAATGAGCAGTTCTTC.

The V gene is TRBV19, the J gene TRBJ2-2; D possibly corresponds to TRBD2 (5 bases). The germline V gene has CDR1 LNHDA and CDR2 SQIVND (reference sequence). V was shortened by 5 bases and J by 7 bases, with 8 bases between the two germline ends. The CDR3 extends over 12 amino acids. The CDR3 nucleotides are TGTGCCAGTAGTGCGGGCGGCGGGGAGCTGTTTTTT. Translation gives CASSAGGGELFF. The variable domain in full, completed from reference TRBV19 and TRBJ2-2, reads DGGITQSPKYLFRKEGQNVTLSCEQNLNHDAMYWYRQDPGQGLRLIYYSQIVNDFQKGDIAEGYSVSREKKESFPLTVTSAQKNPTAFYLCASSAGGGELFFGEGSRLTVL.

V is TRBV5-1 and J is TRBJ2-5, with 7 bases that match TRBD2. Unmatched junction bases numbered 5, after V lost 2 bases and J lost 1 base. The CDR3 contains 15 residues. Germline CDR1 and CDR2: SGHRS and YFSETQ. CDR3 coding DNA: TGCGCCAGCAGCTTTGGCGGGGGACCCCAAGAGACCCAGTACTTC. Its protein product is CASSFGGGPQETQYF.

The chain uses TRBV5-1 and TRBJ1-3, with unresolved D. Germline V gives CDR1 SGHRS, CDR2 YFSETQ. The CDR3 runs to 14 residues. V lost 4 bases and J lost 4, with 12 bases in between. CDR3 sequence reads: CASSPSSPGNTIYF. CDR3 nucleotide sequence: TGCGCCAGCAGCCCCTCAAGCCCGGGAAACACCATATATTTT.

This clone was recorded only once. V usage is TRBV2 and J usage is TRBJ1-6, with unresolved D. V dropped 10 bases and J dropped 0 bases, with 16 bases sitting between them. Germline assignment: CDR1 SNHLY and CDR2 FYNNEI. The CDR3 has 16 residues. The CDR3 DNA follows: TGTGCCACCATGAATGGGGAGAGCTCCTATAATTCACCCCTCCACTTT. This codes for CATMNGESSYNSPLHF.

This clone has only one observation. The V and J genes are TRBV19 and TRBJ2-5, with D maybe TRBD1 (5 bases). Germline V gene sequence: CDR1 LNHDA, CDR2 SQIVND (reference sequence). Between the trimmed V and J ends, which lost 1 base and 4 bases, there was a span of 19 bases. This CDR3 contains 17 residues. The chain's CDR3 is CASSIGRRTTGGETQYF. CDR3 nucleotide sequence: TGTGCCAGTAGTATAGGGCGCCGGACAACGGGTGGAGAGACCCAGTACTTC.

This chain uses TRBV6-1 with TRBJ2-7, with 8 bases that match TRBD2. Germline V gene lookup returns CDR1 MNHNS and CDR2 SASEGT. The CDR3 is 15 residues long. V dropped 5 bases and J dropped 5; count of bases not matched to a gene: 11. CDR3 residues: CASSSLDSGKHEQYF. The CDR3 DNA reads as TGTGCCAGCAGTTCCCTGGATAGCGGGAAGCACGAGCAGTACTTC.

This sequence joins TRBV13 and TRBJ2-3; 12 nucleotides align to TRBD2. The CDR3 length is 18 residues. Germline-derived CDR1 and CDR2 are PRHDT and FYEKMQ (reference sequence). With 0 bases clipped from V and 2 bases from J, the junction kept 6 bases outside the gene matches. The DNA for the CDR3 is TGTGCCAGCAGCTTAGGTCTAGCGGGGGGGTCCCCCACAGATACGCAGTATTTT. This codes for CASSLGLAGGSPTDTQYF.

The chain is built from TRBV14 and TRBJ1-3, with unresolved D. V gave up 0 bases and J gave up 1 base, with 10 bases separating them. CDR3 length equals 16 residues. Germline V gives CDR1 SGHDN, CDR2 FVKESK. CDR3 DNA: TGTGCCAGCAGCCAAGATCTGGCTTATTCTGGAAACACCATATATTTT. As protein: CASSQDLAYSGNTIYF.

The chain carries TRBV29-1 and TRBJ2-3; D not resolved. The CDR3 has 14 amino acids. Germline V gives CDR1 SQVTM, CDR2 ANQGSEA. Between the trimmed V and J ends, which lost 0 bases and 4 bases, there was a span of 11 bases. As DNA, the CDR3 is TGCAGCGTTGAAGACGCACAGATCGCAGATACGCAGTATTTT. Amino acids: CSVEDAQIADTQYF.

V gene TRBV7-2 combines with J gene TRBJ1-6, with D perhaps matching TRBD1 (5 bases). The germline V and J ends were trimmed by 3 bases and 10 bases, with 13 bases remaining between them. CDR3 length equals 14 residues. In germline, CDR1 is SGHTA, CDR2 FQGNSA. CDR3 loop: CASSFAGWESPLHF. In nucleotides, the CDR3 is TGTGCCAGCAGCTTCGCAGGGTGGGAATCACCCCTCCACTTT.

The chain is built from TRBV9 and TRBJ2-2; 7 bases line up with TRBD1. CDR3 length: 16 amino acids. Unmatched junction bases numbered 6, after V lost 0 bases and J lost 4 bases. In germline, CDR1 is SGDLS, CDR2 YYNGEE. Here the CDR3 reads CASSVGQGGVTGELFF. The CDR3 DNA is TGTGCCAGCAGCGTAGGACAGGGTGGCGTCACCGGGGAGCTGTTTTTT.

This chain uses TRBV9 with TRBJ2-5, with 8 bases that match TRBD2. Trimming took 0 bases from V and 4 from J; bases not matched to a gene: 17. CDR3 length equals 19 residues. Per the germline V gene, CDR1 is SGDLS and CDR2 is YYNGEE. DNA of the CDR3: TGTGCCAGCAGCGTAGAGGGGGGGGTTAGCGGGGAGGGAGGAGAGACCCAGTACTTC. This gives the protein CASSVEGGVSGEGGETQYF.

The rearrangement links TRBV11-2 to TRBJ1-5; 8 bases agree with TRBD1. Germline V gene sequence: CDR1 SGHAT, CDR2 FQNNGV. After removal of 1 base from V and 6 bases from J, the junction contained 8 bases not matched to a gene. The CDR3 loop spans 16 amino acids. The CDR3 loop reads CASSLAAGGVGQPQHF. The CDR3 region has the DNA TGTGCCAGCAGCTTAGCAGCAGGGGGCGTCGGTCAGCCCCAGCATTTT. Looking up the rest from reference TRBV11-2 and TRBJ1-5 gives the full variable domain: EAGVAQSPRYKIIEKRQSVAFWCNPISGHATLYWYQQILGQGPKLLIQFQNNGVVDDSQLPKDRFSAERLKGVDSTLKIQPAKLEDSAVYLCASSLAAGGVGQPQHFGDGTRLSIL.

This clone appeared a few times. The chain joins TRBV27 to TRBJ2-7; no clear D. The V gene lost 4 bases and the J gene lost 5 bases, with 6 bases spanning the gap. The CDR3 runs 11 residues. Germline loops: CDR1 MNHEY, CDR2 SMNVEV (reference sequence). The CDR3 reads CASSYLDEQYF. CDR3 in DNA: TGTGCCAGCAGTTATCTCGACGAGCAGTACTTC.

The rearrangement links TRBV5-6 to TRBJ2-5, with 9 bases fitting TRBD2. CDR3 length: 15 residues. V lost 2 bases to trimming and J lost 5 bases; unmatched junction nucleotides: 7. Germline V gives CDR1 SGHDT, CDR2 YYEEEE. The CDR3 nucleotides read TGTGCCAGCAGCTTTATAGCGGGAGTTTATGAGACCCAGTACTTC. Its protein is CASSFIAGVYETQYF.

This clone was observed a handful of times. The chain has TRBV10-3 and TRBJ2-7; perhaps TRBD1 as D (6 bases). The germline V and J ends were trimmed by 2 bases and 4 bases, with 9 bases remaining between them. CDR1 ENHRY and CDR2 SYGVKD come from the germline V gene. This CDR3 has 13 amino acids. This chain's CDR3 is CAISEGGGYEQYV. DNA of the CDR3: TGTGCCATCAGTGAGGGGGGCGGATACGAGCAGTACGTC.

This clone was seen only once. J is TRBJ2-7 and V is TRBV19; no reliable D call. The germline V gene has CDR1 LNHDA and CDR2 SQIVND (reference sequence). Trimming pared 6 bases from V and 2 bases from J, leaving 14 bases between. This CDR3 has 14 residues. The CDR3 reads CASSAGLLPYEQYF. CDR3 DNA sequence: TGTGCCAGTAGCGCAGGTTTGCTACCCTACGAGCAGTACTTC.

The CDR3 bases are TGCGCCAGCAGCTTGGCTGGGATTCTGGGACAGACCTCCTACGAGCAGTACTTC. Its protein product is CASSLAGILGQTSYEQYF. This chain links TRBV5-1 with TRBJ2-7; 7 bases are a match to TRBD1. The CDR3 has 18 amino acids. Trimming cost V 0 bases and J 0 bases; bases outside gene matches: 12. Germline-derived CDR1 and CDR2 are SGHRS and YFSETQ.

The chain is built from TRBV29-1 and TRBJ2-1; 10 positions agree with TRBD2. Unmatched junction bases numbered 10, after V lost 7 bases and J lost 4 bases. CDR1 SQVTM and CDR2 ANQGSEA come from the germline V gene. The CDR3 totals 15 residues. The CDR3 loop reads CSAKLRTSGYNEQFF. As DNA, the CDR3 is TGCAGCGCTAAACTTCGGACTAGCGGTTACAATGAGCAGTTCTTC.

The V call is TRBV5-6, the J call TRBJ2-7; 7 positions agree with TRBD1. J lost 5 bases, V lost 0 bases, and 8 bases had no gene match. Germline V gives CDR1 SGHDT, CDR2 YYEEEE. CDR3 length: 15 residues. The CDR3 protein is CASSLGDRGENEQYF. For the CDR3, the DNA is TGTGCCAGCAGCTTGGGGGACAGAGGCGAAAACGAGCAGTACTTC. Variable domain in full (rest from reference TRBV5-6 and TRBJ2-7): DAGVTQSPTHLIKTRGQQVTLRCSPKSGHDTVSWYQQALGQGPQFIFQYYEEEERQRGNFPDRFSGHQFPNYSSELNVNALLLGDSALYLCASSLGDRGENEQYFGPGTRLTVT.

As concerns this clone: A read error may produce the germline difference seen at one junction end. In the same sample, other DNA sequences code for this CDR3. This chain uses TRBV27 with TRBJ1-6; 7 nucleotides agree with TRBD1. CDR3 size: 14 residues. Germline CDR1 MNHEY, CDR2 SMNVEV (reference sequence). Here the CDR3 reads CASSSTGPNSPLHF. CDR3 nucleotides: TGTGCCAGCAGTTCGACAGGGCCAAATTCTCCCCTCCACTTT.

V gene TRBV10-2 combines with J gene TRBJ2-1; 7 bases line up with TRBD2. CDR1 is WSHSY, CDR2 SAAADI, per germline. The trim removed 2 bases at V and 2 bases at J, leaving 9 bases unmatched. CDR3 length: 17 residues. The CDR3 region has the DNA TGCGCCAGCAGTGAGGCCCCCTCGGCGGGAGCCTACAATGAGCAGTTCTTC. Translating it yields CASSEAPSAGAYNEQFF.